The clone carrying this T cell receptor beta chain was picked up many times. Its cognate antigen is unknown. The entry originates in a study of T cell repertoires in cytomegalovirus infection. Study overall: Public signatures in TCR beta pointed to CMV infection and matching HLA type.

Study conclusions and caveats: Dominating the ex vivo response were HLA-C-restricted CMV-specific TCR beta clonotypes. CMV carriers with the relevant HLA were identified by cumulative public TCR beta family frequency.

CDR1 is MNHEY and CDR2 is SVGEGT in the germline V gene. The CDR3 length is 15 residues. Between the trimmed V and J ends, which lost 7 bases and 0 bases, there was a span of 16 bases. TCRdb independently ran MiXCR on the reads; one entry per CDR3 protein. The table includes roughly 230,000 distinct CDR3 sequences, over 15% detected once. The chain recombines TRBV6-2 or TRBV6-3 with TRBJ2-7; D is perhaps TRBD1 or TRBD2 (5 bases each). Material for sequencing was CD8+ T cells from PBMCs. This receptor was obtained from a human donor in good health (CMV status not recorded). Some clones in this sample may be carry-over from other donors' samples. CDR3 bases: TGTGCCAGCACCTCCGGGACGGCTAACTCCTACGAGCAGTACTTC. It translates to CASTSGTANSYEQYF.